These 28 T cell receptor beta chains were sequenced from one sample in a study of cytomegalovirus exposure and HLA in healthy donors. Primers included in the PCR were 60 Vbeta and 13 Jbeta primers. Measured with immunoSEQ multiplex PCR; TCRdb has only the in-frame clones, and not every one. The sample has 150,000 or so clones, 84% seen once. Sequenced: PBMCs. The receptor source for this set is a man aged 30 to 45 in good health and CMV-seronegative.

The rearrangement uses TRBV5-4 and TRBJ1-2; a weak D match, TRBD1 (5 bases). Germline V CDR1 and CDR2: SGHNT, YYREEE (reference sequence). The CDR3 extends over 16 amino acids. Trimming took 3 bases from V and 2 from J, leaving 17 bases between them. The CDR3 sequence is CASSSRDLRLNYGYTF. CDR3 DNA: TGTGCCAGCAGCTCGCGGGACTTGAGGCTAAACTATGGCTACACCTTC.

This rearrangement joins TRBV9 to TRBJ2-1, with 11 bases fitting TRBD2. This CDR3 region has 21 residues. Germline values: CDR1 SGDLS, CDR2 YYNGEE. J gave up 3 bases and V 2 bases, and 19 bases lay outside the gene matches. As DNA, the CDR3 is TGTGCCAGCAGCGTTAGTCCCGGGACTAGCGGCCGATTAACTCACTACAATGAGCAGTTCTTC. It yields the protein CASSVSPGTSGRLTHYNEQFF.

The CDR3 region has the DNA TGTGCCAGCAGCTCAACAGGGGAGCACGAGCAGTACTTC. Its translation: CASSSTGEHEQYF. This sequence joins TRBV5-5 and TRBJ2-7; 7 bases match TRBD1. The CDR3 covers 13 residues. The J segment lost 5 bases and the V segment lost 3 bases, leaving 5 bases of the junction unmatched. Germline CDR1 SGHKS, CDR2 YYEKEE (reference sequence). Combining the CDR3 with reference TRBV5-5 and TRBJ2-7 gives the whole variable domain DAGVTQSPTHLIKTRGQQVTLRCSPISGHKSVSWYQQVLGQGPQFIFQYYEKEERGRGNFPDRFSARQFPNYSSELNVNALLLGDSALYLCASSSTGEHEQYFGPGTRLTVT.

This chain connects TRBV29-1 to TRBJ1-3, with D perhaps matching TRBD1 (6 bases). V was shortened by 3 bases and J by 2 bases, with 11 bases between the two germline ends. This CDR3 spans 14 amino acids. Germline CDR1 reads SQVTM; CDR2 reads ANQGSEA. CDR3 DNA sequence: TGCAGCGTTGACACGACAGGTGCTGGAAACACCATATATTTT. Amino acids: CSVDTTGAGNTIYF.

The V and J genes are TRBV6-5 and TRBJ2-3, with D possibly TRBD1 on 8 matching bases. The CDR3 extends over 14 amino acids. The germline CDR1 and CDR2 sequences are MNHEY and SVGAGI. With 5 bases removed from V and 7 bases from J, the gap between germline ends came to 16 bases. DNA for the CDR3: TGTGCCAGCAGTCAAAACAGGGGGGGGAATACGCAGTATTTT. Translating gives CASSQNRGGNTQYF.

This clone has a handful of counts. The chain couples TRBV18 to TRBJ1-2; no clear D gene. Trimming cost V 9 bases and J 2 bases, with 13 bases left between them. Germline values: CDR1 KGHSH, CDR2 LQKENI. This CDR3 is built from 13 residues. The CDR3 DNA reads TGTGCCAGTCAGGAGGGTCCCAACTATGGCTACACCTTC. This sequence encodes CASQEGPNYGYTF.

J is TRBJ2-7 and V is TRBV7-2; no definite D call. The CDR3 covers 14 residues. V shed 6 bases and J shed 2 bases, with 14 bases lying between them. Germline V gives CDR1 SGHTA, CDR2 FQGNSA. The CDR3 coding sequence is TGTGCCAGCAGGACTGGGTCCTCAACCTACGAGCAGTACTTC. This codes for CASRTGSSTYEQYF.

This clone has a single count. V is TRBV4-1 and J is TRBJ2-7; D unclear. The CDR3 contains 13 residues. With 4 bases removed from V and 0 bases from J, the gap between germline ends came to 7 bases. Germline assignment: CDR1 MGHRA and CDR2 YSYEKL. In DNA, the CDR3 is TGCGCCAGCAGCCTCAGTGTCTCCTACGAGCAGTACTTC. Its protein is CASSLSVSYEQYF.

Here the CDR3 DNA reads TGTGCCTGGAGCGCCCCCAGGGCTTGGAATTCACCCCTCCACTTT. Encoded protein: CAWSAPRAWNSPLHF. The chain recombines TRBV30 with TRBJ1-6, with D possibly TRBD1 on 5 matching bases. Trimming took 3 bases from V and 7 from J, leaving 16 bases between them. The CDR3 is made up of 15 amino acids. In germline, CDR1 is GTSNPN, CDR2 SVGIG (reference sequence).

This chain links TRBV7-2 with TRBJ2-7; D is undetermined. Germline-derived CDR1 and CDR2 are SGHTA and FQGNSA. Trimming cost V 2 bases and J 7 bases, with 9 bases left between them. The CDR3 runs 12 residues. This chain's CDR3 is CASSLISPEQYF. CDR3 nucleotides: TGTGCCAGCAGCTTAATTAGTCCGGAGCAGTACTTC.

This clone was picked up one time. V is TRBV7-3 and J is TRBJ2-3, with D uncertain. Deletions cut 0 bases from V and 6 bases from J, with 13 bases between. This CDR3 has 15 residues. Germline V gene data show CDR1 as SGHTA and CDR2 as FQGTGA. CDR3 residues: CASSLTSGSRDTQYF. The CDR3 DNA follows: TGTGCCAGCAGCTTAACGTCGGGTTCGAGGGATACGCAGTATTTT.

The chain employs TRBV28 and TRBJ1-1; D uncertain. V was shortened by 5 bases and J by 0 bases, with 13 bases between the two germline ends. The V gene's germline CDR1 is MDHEN and CDR2 SYDVKM. This CDR3 is built from 15 residues. CDR3 in DNA: TGTGCCAGCAGTCCCGAACGGGGAATGAACACTGAAGCTTTCTTT. It yields the protein CASSPERGMNTEAFF.

The gene calls are TRBV11-1 and TRBJ2-1; possibly TRBD1 for D (6 bases). Per the germline V gene, CDR1 is SGHAT and CDR2 is FQDESV (reference sequence). The CDR3 covers 12 residues. The V end lost 5 bases, the J end lost 4 bases, and 6 bases lay between the germline ends. The CDR3 loop is CASSQGYNEQFF. Here the CDR3 DNA reads TGTGCCAGCAGCCAGGGGTACAATGAGCAGTTCTTC.

This clone has only a few counts. The genes are TRBV2 and TRBJ2-3, with D possibly matching TRBD2 (5 bases). The CDR3 covers 13 residues. CDR1 is SNHLY and CDR2 is FYNNEI in the germline V gene. Between the trimmed V and J ends, which lost 1 base and 5 bases, there was a span of 7 bases. In DNA, the CDR3 is TGTGCCAGCAGTGAAGGTGCGGGAGATACGCAGTATTTT. Translating it yields CASSEGAGDTQYF.

The sample holds one count of this clone. This chain uses TRBV29-1 with TRBJ2-7; 7 bases are a match to TRBD1. Trimming took 4 bases from V and 2 from J; bases not matched to a gene: 5. Germline lookup yields CDR1 SQVTM and CDR2 ANQGSEA. The CDR3 runs 13 residues. The DNA of the CDR3 is TGCAGCGTTGCGAGACAGGGAACCTACGAGCAGTACTTC. Translated, it gives CSVARQGTYEQYF.

The chain carries TRBV7-2 and TRBJ1-2; maybe TRBD1 (5 bases). Germline CDR1 is SGHTA and CDR2 is FQGNSA. The CDR3 extends over 15 amino acids. Trimming took 1 base from V and 4 from J, leaving 13 bases between them. CDR3 sequence (DNA): TGTGCCAGCAGCTTAGAACCGTCAGGGTCCTATGGCTACACCTTC. It specifies CASSLEPSGSYGYTF.

This CDR3 reads CASSQPSGSPYGYTF. The CDR3 nucleotides are TGCGCCAGCAGCCAGCCTTCCGGGTCCCCCTACGGCTACACCTTC. This chain links TRBV4-1 with TRBJ1-2, with D unclear. Germline V lookup: CDR1 MGHRA, CDR2 YSYEKL. V lost 3 bases and J lost 8, with 19 bases in between. This CDR3 comprises 15 residues.

This clone came up a few times. The chain couples TRBV5-1 to TRBJ2-1; 7 bases line up with TRBD2. With 4 bases clipped from V and 3 bases from J, the junction kept 1 base outside the gene matches. The CDR3 loop spans 13 amino acids. Per germline, CDR1 SGHRS and CDR2 YFSETQ. The DNA of the CDR3 is TGCGCCAGCAGCCCGGGGGGCTACAATGAGCAGTTCTTC. Residues: CASSPGGYNEQFF.

Concerning this clone: The germline gene is not matched at one end of the junction; a read error may be the cause. The chain combines TRBV7-7 with TRBJ2-5; D might be TRBD1 (7 bases). Germline V lookup: CDR1 SSHAT, CDR2 FNYEAQ (reference sequence). This CDR3 spans 15 amino acids. The DNA for the CDR3 is TGTGCTAGCAGCTTTGGCGGGGCAGGGGGAGAGACCCAGTACTTC. It specifies CASSFGGAGGETQYF.

The rearrangement joins TRBV6-5 to TRBJ2-6; D possibly corresponds to TRBD2 (7 bases). This CDR3 comprises 16 residues. Trimming took 2 bases from V and 4 from J, leaving 12 bases between them. Germline loops: CDR1 MNHEY, CDR2 SVGAGI. The CDR3: CASSYRRGPGANVLTF. The CDR3 DNA follows: TGTGCCAGCAGTTACAGGCGGGGGCCAGGGGCCAACGTCCTGACTTTC.

The chain combines TRBV11-2 with TRBJ1-6; D possibly corresponds to TRBD1 (5 bases). V lost 5 bases to trimming and J lost 2 bases, with 16 bases between them. The length of the CDR3 is 17 residues. From germline, CDR1 is SGHAT and CDR2 FQNNGV. As DNA, the CDR3 is TGTGCCAGCAGCCCCTCTGGCCGGACACCCTATAATTCACCCCTCCACTTT. Residues: CASSPSGRTPYNSPLHF.

This rearrangement joins TRBV7-2 to TRBJ2-7, with D possibly matching TRBD1 (6 bases). Trimming shortened V by 9 bases and J by 7 bases, and 25 bases separated the two germline ends. Germline V CDR1 and CDR2: SGHTA, FQGNSA. This CDR3 is 15 amino acids long. CDR3 sequence: CASTQSSRGSGEQYF. CDR3 sequence (DNA): TGTGCCAGTACCCAATCGAGCAGGGGTTCGGGGGAGCAGTACTTC. Full variable domain (outside the CDR3, taken from reference TRBV7-2 and TRBJ2-7): GAGVSQSPSNKVTEKGKDVELRCDPISGHTALYWYRQSLGQGLEFLIYFQGNSAPDKSGLPSDRFSAERTGGSVSTLTIQRTQQEDSAVYLCASTQSSRGSGEQYFGPGTRLTVT.

This CDR3 is CASSDGGTPQFF. DNA of the CDR3: TGCGCCAGCAGTGATGGGGGGACGCCGCAGTTCTTC. The genes are TRBV10-1 and TRBJ2-1; the D gene is possibly TRBD2 (6 bases). Germline V gives CDR1 WNHNN, CDR2 SYGVQD (reference sequence). The CDR3 runs to 12 residues. V was pared by 3 bases and J by 12 bases, with 12 bases between.

The chain is built from TRBV2 and TRBJ1-2; D call uncertain. Germline V gives CDR1 SNHLY, CDR2 FYNNEI. V gave up 0 bases and J gave up 4 bases, with 9 bases separating them. This CDR3 has 14 amino acids. CDR3 coding DNA: TGTGCCAGCAGTGAAGCGCAACATGGCTATGGCTACACCTTC. Protein: CASSEAQHGYGYTF.

The V and J genes are TRBV28 and TRBJ1-2; D gene unclear. This CDR3 is built from 16 residues. Germline CDR1 and CDR2: MDHEN and SYDVKM. Trimming stripped 6 bases from V and 6 bases from J, with 23 bases between. CDR3 DNA sequence: TGTGCCAGCAGCATGTCCGGGTGGGAGATCGACCATGGCTACACCTTC. Protein product: CASSMSGWEIDHGYTF.

V is TRBV5-8 and J is TRBJ1-5, with D perhaps matching TRBD1 (6 bases). This CDR3 region has 16 residues. The V end lost 2 bases, the J end lost 7 bases, and 19 bases lay between the germline ends. The germline V gene encodes CDR1 SGHTS and CDR2 YDEGEE. CDR3 loop: CASSLGIAGDGQPQHF. CDR3 nucleotide sequence: TGTGCCAGCAGCTTAGGAATTGCAGGGGATGGGCAGCCCCAGCATTTT.

This clone was detected a few times. This rearrangement joins TRBV5-1 to TRBJ2-5; D not resolved. CDR1 and CDR2 from the germline V gene are SGHRS and YFSETQ. The CDR3 is 12 amino acids. Between the trimmed V and J ends, which lost 0 bases and 5 bases, there was a span of 5 bases. DNA for the CDR3: TGCGCCAGCAGCTTGGTCGGGGAGACCCAGTACTTC. It encodes CASSLVGETQYF.

This sequence joins TRBV27 and TRBJ2-5; D is perhaps TRBD1 (6 bases). The CDR3 is 16 residues long. In germline, CDR1 is MNHEY, CDR2 SMNVEV (reference sequence). V lost 2 bases and J 1 base, leaving 14 bases between the germline ends. CDR3 sequence: CASSLLPGVGQETQYF. The CDR3 coding sequence is TGTGCCAGCAGTTTACTGCCAGGGGTCGGCCAAGAGACCCAGTACTTC.